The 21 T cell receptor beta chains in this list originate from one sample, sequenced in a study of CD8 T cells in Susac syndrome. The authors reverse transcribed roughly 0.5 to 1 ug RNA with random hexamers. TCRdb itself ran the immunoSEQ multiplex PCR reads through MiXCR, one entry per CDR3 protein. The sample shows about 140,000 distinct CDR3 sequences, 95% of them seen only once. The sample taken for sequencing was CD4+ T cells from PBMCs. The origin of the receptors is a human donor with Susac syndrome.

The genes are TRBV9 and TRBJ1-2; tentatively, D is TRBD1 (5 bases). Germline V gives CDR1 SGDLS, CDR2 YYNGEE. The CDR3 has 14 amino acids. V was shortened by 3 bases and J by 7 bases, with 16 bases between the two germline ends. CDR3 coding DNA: TGTGCCAGCAGCGCAGACGACGGGGCGGGTGGCTACACCTTC. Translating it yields CASSADDGAGGYTF.

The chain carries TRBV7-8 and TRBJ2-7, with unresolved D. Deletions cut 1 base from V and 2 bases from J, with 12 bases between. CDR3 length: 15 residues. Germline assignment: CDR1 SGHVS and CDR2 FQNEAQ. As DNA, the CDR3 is TGTGCCAGCAGCTTAGAACACGGGCTTACCTACGAGCAGTACTTC. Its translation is CASSLEHGLTYEQYF.

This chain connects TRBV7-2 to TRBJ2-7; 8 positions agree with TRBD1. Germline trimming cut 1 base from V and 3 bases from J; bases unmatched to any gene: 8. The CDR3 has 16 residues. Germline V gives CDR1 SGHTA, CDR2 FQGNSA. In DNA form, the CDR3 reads TGTGCCAGCAGCTTAGTCCGGGACAGGCGAAGCTACGAGCAGTACTTC. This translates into CASSLVRDRRSYEQYF.

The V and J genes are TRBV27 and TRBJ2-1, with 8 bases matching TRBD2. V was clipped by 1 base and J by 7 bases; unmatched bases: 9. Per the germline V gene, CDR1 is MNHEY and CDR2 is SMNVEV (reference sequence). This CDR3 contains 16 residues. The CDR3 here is CASSLFASGSLNEQFF. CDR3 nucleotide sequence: TGTGCCAGCAGTTTATTCGCCAGCGGGAGTCTAAATGAGCAGTTCTTC.

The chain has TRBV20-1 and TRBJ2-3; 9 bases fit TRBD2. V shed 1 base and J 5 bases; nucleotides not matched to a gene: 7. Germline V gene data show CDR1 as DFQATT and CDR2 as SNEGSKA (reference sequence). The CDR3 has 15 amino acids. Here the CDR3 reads CSARVRGGPGDTQYF. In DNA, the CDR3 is TGCAGTGCTAGAGTGCGGGGGGGCCCTGGAGATACGCAGTATTTT.

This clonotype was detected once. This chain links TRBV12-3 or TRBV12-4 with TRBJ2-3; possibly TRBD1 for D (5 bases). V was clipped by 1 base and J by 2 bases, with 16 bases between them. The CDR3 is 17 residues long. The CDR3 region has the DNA TGTGCCAGCAGTTTAGGACAGTCCCAGATAACCACAGATACGCAGTATTTT. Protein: CASSLGQSQITTDTQYF.

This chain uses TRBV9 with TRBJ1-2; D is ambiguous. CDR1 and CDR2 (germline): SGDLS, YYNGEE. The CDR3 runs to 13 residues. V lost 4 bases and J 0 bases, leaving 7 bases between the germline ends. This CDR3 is CASSTVPNYGYTF. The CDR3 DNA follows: TGTGCCAGCAGCACCGTCCCTAACTATGGCTACACCTTC.

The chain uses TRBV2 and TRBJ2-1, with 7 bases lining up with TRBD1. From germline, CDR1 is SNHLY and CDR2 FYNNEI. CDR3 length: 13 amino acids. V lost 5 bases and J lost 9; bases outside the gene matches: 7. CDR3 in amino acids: CASSSDRVVEQFF. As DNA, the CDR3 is TGTGCCAGCAGTTCAGACAGGGTTGTTGAGCAGTTCTTC.

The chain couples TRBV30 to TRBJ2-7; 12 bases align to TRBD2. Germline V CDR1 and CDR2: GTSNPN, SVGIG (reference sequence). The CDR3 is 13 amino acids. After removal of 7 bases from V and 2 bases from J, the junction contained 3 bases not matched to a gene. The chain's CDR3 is CAYRTSGTYEQYF. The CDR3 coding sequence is TGTGCCTACCGGACTAGCGGGACCTACGAGCAGTACTTC.

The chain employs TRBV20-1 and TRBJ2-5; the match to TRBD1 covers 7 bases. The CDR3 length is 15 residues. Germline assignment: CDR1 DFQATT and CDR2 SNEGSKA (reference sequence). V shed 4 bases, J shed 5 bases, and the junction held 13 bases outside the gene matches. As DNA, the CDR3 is TGCAGTGCTACCCTCCCAAGGACAGGTGGGGAGACCCAGTACTTC. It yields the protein CSATLPRTGGETQYF.

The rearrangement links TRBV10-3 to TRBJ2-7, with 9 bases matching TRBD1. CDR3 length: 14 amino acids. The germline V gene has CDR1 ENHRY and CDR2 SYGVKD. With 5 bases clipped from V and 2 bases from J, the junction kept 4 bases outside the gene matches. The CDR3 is CAISTRTGAYEQYF. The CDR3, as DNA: TGTGCCATCAGTACGCGGACAGGGGCCTACGAGCAGTACTTC.

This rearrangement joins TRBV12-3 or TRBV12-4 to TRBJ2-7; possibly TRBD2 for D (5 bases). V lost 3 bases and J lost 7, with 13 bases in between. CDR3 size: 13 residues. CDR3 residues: CASSFEGRREQYF. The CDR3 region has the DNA TGTGCCAGCAGTTTTGAGGGAAGACGGGAGCAGTACTTC.

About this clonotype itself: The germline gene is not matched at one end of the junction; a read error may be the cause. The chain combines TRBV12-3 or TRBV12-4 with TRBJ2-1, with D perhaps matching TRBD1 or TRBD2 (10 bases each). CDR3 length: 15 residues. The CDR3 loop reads CASSLRTGGSGGSVF. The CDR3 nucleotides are TGTGCCAGCAGTCTTAGGACAGGGGGTAGCGGGGGGTCGGTCTTC.

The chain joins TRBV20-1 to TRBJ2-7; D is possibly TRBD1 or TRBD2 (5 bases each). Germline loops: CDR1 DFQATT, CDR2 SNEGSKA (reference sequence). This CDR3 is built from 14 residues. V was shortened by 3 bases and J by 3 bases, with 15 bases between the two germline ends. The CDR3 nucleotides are TGCAGTGCTAGGGCAGAGGGGAAGGTCTACGAGCAGTACTTC. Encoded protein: CSARAEGKVYEQYF.

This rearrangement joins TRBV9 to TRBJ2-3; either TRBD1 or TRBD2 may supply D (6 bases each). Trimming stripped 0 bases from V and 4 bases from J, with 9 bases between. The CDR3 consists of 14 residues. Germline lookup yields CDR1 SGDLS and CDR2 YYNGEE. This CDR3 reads CASSVGGGSDTQYF. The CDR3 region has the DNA TGTGCCAGCAGCGTAGGAGGGGGGTCAGATACGCAGTATTTT.

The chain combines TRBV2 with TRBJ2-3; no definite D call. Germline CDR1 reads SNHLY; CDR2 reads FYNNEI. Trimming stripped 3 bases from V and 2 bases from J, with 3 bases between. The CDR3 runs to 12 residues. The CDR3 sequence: CASSDFTDTQYF. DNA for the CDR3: TGTGCCAGCAGTGATTTCACAGATACGCAGTATTTT.

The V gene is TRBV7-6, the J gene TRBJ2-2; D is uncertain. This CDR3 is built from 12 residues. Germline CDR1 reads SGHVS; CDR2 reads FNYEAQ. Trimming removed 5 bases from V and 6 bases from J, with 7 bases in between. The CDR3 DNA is TGTGCCAGCAGCCCCGCAGCCGGGGAGCTGTTTTTT. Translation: CASSPAAGELFF.

CDR3 sequence (DNA): TGTGCCAGCAGCCACGTACAGGGTTCCGAAGAGACCCAGTACTTC. Protein sequence: CASSHVQGSEETQYF. The chain has TRBV7-8 and TRBJ2-5, with D possibly matching TRBD1 (6 bases). The CDR3 contains 15 residues. Germline V gene lookup returns CDR1 SGHVS and CDR2 FQNEAQ. Trimming removed 5 bases from V and 3 bases from J, with 16 bases in between.

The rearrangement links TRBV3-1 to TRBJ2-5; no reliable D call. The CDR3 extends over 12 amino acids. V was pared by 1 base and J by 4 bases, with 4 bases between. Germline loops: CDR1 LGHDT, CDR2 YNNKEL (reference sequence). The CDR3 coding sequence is TGTGCCAGCAGCCAAGCCCTAGAGACCCAGTACTTC. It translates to CASSQALETQYF.

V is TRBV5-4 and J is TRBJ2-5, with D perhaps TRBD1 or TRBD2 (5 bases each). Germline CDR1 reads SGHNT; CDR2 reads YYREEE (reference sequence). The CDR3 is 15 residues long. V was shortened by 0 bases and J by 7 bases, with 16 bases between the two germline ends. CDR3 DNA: TGTGCCAGCAGCTTGGCCGGCTCGGGGCAGGGGACCCAGTACTTC. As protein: CASSLAGSGQGTQYF.

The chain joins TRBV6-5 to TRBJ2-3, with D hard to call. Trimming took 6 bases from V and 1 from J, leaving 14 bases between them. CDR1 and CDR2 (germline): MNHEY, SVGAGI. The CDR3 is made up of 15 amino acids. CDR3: CASRERIWGTDTQYF. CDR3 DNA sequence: TGTGCCAGCAGAGAAAGGATCTGGGGCACAGATACGCAGTATTTT.